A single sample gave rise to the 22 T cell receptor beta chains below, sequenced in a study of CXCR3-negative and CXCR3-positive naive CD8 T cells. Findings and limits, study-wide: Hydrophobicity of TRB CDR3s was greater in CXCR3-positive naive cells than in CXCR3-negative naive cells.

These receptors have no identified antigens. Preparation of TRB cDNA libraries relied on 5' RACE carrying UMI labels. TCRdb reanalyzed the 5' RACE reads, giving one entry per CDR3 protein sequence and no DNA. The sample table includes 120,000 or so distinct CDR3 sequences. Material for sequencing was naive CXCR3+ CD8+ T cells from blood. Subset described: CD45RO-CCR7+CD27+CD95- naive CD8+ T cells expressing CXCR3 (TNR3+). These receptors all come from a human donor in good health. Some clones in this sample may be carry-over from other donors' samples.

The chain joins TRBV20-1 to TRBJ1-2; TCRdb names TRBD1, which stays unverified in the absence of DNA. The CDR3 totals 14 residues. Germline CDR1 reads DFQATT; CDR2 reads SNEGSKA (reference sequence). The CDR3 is CSARTWTGHYGYTF.

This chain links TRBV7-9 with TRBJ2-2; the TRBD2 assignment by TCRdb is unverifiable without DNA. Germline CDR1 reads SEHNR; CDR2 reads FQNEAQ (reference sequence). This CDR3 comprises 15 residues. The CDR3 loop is CASSSGLARTGELFF.

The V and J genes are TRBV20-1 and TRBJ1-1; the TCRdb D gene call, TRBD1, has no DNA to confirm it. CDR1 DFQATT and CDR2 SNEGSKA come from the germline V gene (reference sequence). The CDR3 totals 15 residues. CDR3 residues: CSATGGGIMNTEAFF.

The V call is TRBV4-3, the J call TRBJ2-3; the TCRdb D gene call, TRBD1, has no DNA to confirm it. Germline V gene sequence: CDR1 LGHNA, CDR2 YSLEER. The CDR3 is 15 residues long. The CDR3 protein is CASSPDGQGADTQYF.

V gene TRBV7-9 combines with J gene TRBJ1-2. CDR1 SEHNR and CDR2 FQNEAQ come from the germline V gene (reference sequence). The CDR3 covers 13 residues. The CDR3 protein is CASSLAASYGYTF.

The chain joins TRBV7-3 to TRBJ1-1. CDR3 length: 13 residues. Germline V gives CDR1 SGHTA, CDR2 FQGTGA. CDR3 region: CASSSPSGTEAFF.

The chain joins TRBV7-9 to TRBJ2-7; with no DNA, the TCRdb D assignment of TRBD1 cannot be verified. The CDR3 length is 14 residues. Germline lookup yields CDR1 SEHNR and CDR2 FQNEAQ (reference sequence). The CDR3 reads CASSPVGGYYEQYF.

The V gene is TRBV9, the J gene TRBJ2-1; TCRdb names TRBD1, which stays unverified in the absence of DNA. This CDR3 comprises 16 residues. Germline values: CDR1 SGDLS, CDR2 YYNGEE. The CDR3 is CASSVVGQGSLGEQFF.

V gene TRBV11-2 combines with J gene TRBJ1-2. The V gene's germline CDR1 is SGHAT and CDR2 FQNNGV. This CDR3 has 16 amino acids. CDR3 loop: CASSPDSRSFLYGYTF.

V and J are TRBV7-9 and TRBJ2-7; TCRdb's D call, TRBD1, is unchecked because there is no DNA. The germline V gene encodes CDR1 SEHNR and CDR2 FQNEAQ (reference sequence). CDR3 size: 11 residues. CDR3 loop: CASSSGDEQYF.

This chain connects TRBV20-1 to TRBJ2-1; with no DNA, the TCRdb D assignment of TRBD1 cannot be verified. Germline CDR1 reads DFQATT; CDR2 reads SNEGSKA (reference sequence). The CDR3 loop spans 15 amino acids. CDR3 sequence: CSASGKAFSYNEQFF.

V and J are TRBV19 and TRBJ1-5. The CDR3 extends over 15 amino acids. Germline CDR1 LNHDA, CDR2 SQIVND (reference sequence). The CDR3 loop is CASMGGLGSNQPQHF. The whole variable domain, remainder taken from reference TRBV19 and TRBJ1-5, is DGGITQSPKYLFRKEGQNVTLSCEQNLNHDAMYWYRQDPGQGLRLIYYSQIVNDFQKGDIAEGYSVSREKKESFPLTVTSAQKNPTAFYLCASMGGLGSNQPQHFGDGTRLSIL.

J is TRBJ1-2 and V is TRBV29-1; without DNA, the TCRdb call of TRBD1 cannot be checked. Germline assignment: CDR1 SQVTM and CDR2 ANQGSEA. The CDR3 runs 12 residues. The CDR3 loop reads CSVERGHYGYTF. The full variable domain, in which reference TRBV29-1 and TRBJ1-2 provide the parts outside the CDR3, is SAVISQKPSRDICQRGTSLTIQCQVDSQVTMMFWYRQQPGQSLTLIATANQGSEATYESGFVIDKFPISRPNLTFSTLTVSNMSPEDSSIYLCSVERGHYGYTFGSGTRLTVV.

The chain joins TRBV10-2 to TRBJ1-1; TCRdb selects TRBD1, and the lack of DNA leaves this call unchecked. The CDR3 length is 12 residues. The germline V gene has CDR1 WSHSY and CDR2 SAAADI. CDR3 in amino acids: CASSGTGPEAFF.

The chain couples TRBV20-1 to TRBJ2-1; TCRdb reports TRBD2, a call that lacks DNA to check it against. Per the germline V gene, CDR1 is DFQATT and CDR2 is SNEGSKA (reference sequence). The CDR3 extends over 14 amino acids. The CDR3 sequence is CSARGDTLNNEQFF.

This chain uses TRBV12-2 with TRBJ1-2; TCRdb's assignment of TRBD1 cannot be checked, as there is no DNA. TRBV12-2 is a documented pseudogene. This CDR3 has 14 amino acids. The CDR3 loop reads CASRPRAGNYGYTF.

CDR3 loop: CSVEDSRGQFF. The chain carries TRBV29-1 and TRBJ2-1; TCRdb reports TRBD2, a call that lacks DNA to check it against. From germline, CDR1 is SQVTM and CDR2 ANQGSEA. The CDR3 is made up of 11 amino acids.

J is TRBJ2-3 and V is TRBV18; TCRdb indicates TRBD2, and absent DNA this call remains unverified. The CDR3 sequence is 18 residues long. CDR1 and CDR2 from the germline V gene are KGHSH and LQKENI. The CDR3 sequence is CASSPPSETSGSTDTQYF. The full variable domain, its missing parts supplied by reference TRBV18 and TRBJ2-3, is NAGVMQNPRHLVRRRGQEARLRCSPMKGHSHVYWYRQLPEEGLKFMVYLQKENIIDESGMPKERFSAEFPKEGPSILRIQQVVRGDSAAYFCASSPPSETSGSTDTQYFGPGTRLTVL.

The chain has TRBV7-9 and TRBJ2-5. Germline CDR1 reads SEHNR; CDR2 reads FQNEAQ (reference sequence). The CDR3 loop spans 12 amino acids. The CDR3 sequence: CASSSYQETQYF.

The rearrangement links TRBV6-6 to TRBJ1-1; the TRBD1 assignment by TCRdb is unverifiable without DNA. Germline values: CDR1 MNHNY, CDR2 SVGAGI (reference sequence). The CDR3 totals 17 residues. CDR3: CASSYPGQGAMNTEAFF.

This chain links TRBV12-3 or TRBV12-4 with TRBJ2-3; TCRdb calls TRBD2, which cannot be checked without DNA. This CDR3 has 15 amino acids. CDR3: CASSFTSGSYDTQYF.

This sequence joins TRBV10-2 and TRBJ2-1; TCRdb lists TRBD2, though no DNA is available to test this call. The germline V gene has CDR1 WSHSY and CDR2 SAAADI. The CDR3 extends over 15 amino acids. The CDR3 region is CASSEDLAPYNEQFF.